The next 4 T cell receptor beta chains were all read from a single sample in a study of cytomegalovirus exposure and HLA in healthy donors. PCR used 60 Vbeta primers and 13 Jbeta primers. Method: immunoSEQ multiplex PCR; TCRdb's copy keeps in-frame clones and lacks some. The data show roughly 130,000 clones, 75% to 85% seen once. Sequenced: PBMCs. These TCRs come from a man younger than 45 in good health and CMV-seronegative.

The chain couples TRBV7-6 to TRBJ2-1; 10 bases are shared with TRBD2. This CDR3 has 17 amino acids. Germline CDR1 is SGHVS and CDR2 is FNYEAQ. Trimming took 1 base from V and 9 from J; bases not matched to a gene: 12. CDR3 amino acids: CASSLGIAGGMGFEQFF. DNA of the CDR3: TGTGCCAGCAGCTTAGGCATAGCGGGGGGAATGGGGTTTGAGCAGTTCTTC.

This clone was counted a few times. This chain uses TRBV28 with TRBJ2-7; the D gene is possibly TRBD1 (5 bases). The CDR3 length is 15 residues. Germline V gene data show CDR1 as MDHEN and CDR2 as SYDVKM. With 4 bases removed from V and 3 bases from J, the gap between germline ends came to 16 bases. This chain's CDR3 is CASSSGLGPGYEQYF. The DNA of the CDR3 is TGTGCCAGCAGTTCAGGGCTAGGGCCAGGCTACGAGCAGTACTTC.

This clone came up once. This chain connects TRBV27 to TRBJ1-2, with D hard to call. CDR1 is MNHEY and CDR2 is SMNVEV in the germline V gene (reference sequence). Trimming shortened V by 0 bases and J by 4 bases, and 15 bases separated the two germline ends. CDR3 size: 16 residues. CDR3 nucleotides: TGTGCCAGCAGTTTATCGGCCGCCCCCTCAGGCTATGGCTACACCTTC. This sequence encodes CASSLSAAPSGYGYTF.

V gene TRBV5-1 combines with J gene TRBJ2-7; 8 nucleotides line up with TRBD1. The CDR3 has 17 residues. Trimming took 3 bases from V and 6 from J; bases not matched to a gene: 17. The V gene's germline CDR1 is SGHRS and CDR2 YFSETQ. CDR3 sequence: CASSSERGQDSRTEQYF. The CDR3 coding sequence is TGCGCCAGCAGCTCAGAAAGGGGACAGGACTCTAGGACCGAGCAGTACTTC. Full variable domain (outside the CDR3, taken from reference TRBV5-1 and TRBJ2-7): KAGVTQTPRYLIKTRGQQVTLSCSPISGHRSVSWYQQTPGQGLQFLFEYFSETQRNKGNFPGRFSGRQFSNSRSEMNVSTLELGDSALYLCASSSERGQDSRTEQYFGPGTRLTVT.